Listed below are T cell receptor beta chains from one sample, sequenced in a study of T cells after somatic rescue of genetic block. Sequenced by immunoSEQ multiplex PCR; TCRdb stores in-frame clones only, minus some. Found here are fewer than 900 clones, about two fifths of them singletons; the top ten hold around three fifths. Sample: peripheral blood mononuclear cells (PBMCs). All receptors come from a girl under two years old. CDR3s include the opening cysteine and the closing phenylalanine or tryptophan. The D gene is left open where the match is weak.

d_call: NA; v_call: TRBV27; j_call: TRBJ2-1; cdr3_aa: CASSRSYNEQFF
d_call: NA; v_call: TRBV7-6; j_call: NA; cdr3_aa: CASSLQGYEQYF
d_call: NA; v_call: TRBV7-6; j_call: TRBJ2-7; cdr3_aa: CASSLKWAGIGEQYF
d_call: NA; v_call: TRBV7-5; j_call: TRBJ2-7; cdr3_aa: CASSRTGPEQYF
d_call: NA; v_call: TRBV5-2; j_call: TRBJ1-2; cdr3_aa: CASKYRRKTYGYTF
d_call: NA; v_call: TRBV11-3; j_call: TRBJ2-7; cdr3_aa: CASSLKWAGIGEQYF
d_call: NA; v_call: TRBV6-9; j_call: TRBJ2-6; cdr3_aa: CASSRPNLRQSRANVLTF
d_call: NA; v_call: TRBV6-5; j_call: TRBJ1-1; cdr3_aa: CASSYNEGSNTEAFF
d_call: TRBD1; v_call: TRBV7-3; j_call: TRBJ1-1; cdr3_aa: CASSFFPRTGGPDTEAFF
d_call: TRBD1; v_call: TRBV6-6; j_call: TRBJ1-2; cdr3_aa: CASRLDRDYGYTF
d_call: NA; v_call: TRBV6-6; j_call: TRBJ1-4; cdr3_aa: CASRFNFQGRRKLFF
d_call: NA; v_call: TRBV7-3; j_call: TRBJ1-1; cdr3_aa: CASSYQGRDTEAFF
d_call: TRBD1; v_call: TRBV7-8; j_call: TRBJ1-2; cdr3_aa: CASSSDRAYGYTF
d_call: TRBD1; v_call: TRBV28; j_call: TRBJ1-2; cdr3_aa: CASSWTGNYGYTF
d_call: NA; v_call: TRBV11-3; j_call: TRBJ2-7; cdr3_aa: CASSLNPVSSYEQYF
d_call: TRBD1; v_call: TRBV7-3; j_call: TRBJ1-1; cdr3_aa: CASSPTGGETEAFF
d_call: NA; v_call: TRBV7-8; j_call: TRBJ1-2; cdr3_aa: CASSTGGLYGYTF
d_call: NA; v_call: TRBV5-4; j_call: TRBJ2-7; cdr3_aa: CASSRGPNTYEQYF
d_call: NA; v_call: TRBV7-3; j_call: TRBJ2-7; cdr3_aa: CASSQDPREQYF
d_call: NA; v_call: TRBV19; j_call: TRBJ2-6; cdr3_aa: CASSTCWTNHKRANVLTF
d_call: NA; v_call: TRBV7-3; j_call: TRBJ2-7; cdr3_aa: CASSLDSSYEQYF
d_call: TRBD1; v_call: TRBV11-2; j_call: TRBJ2-2; cdr3_aa: CASSAPGQGVTGELFF
d_call: TRBD1; v_call: TRBV19; j_call: TRBJ2-7; cdr3_aa: CASSRDRSYEQYF
d_call: NA; v_call: TRBV5-1; j_call: TRBJ2-7; cdr3_aa: CASSSSSYEQYF
d_call: TRBD1; v_call: TRBV6-1; j_call: TRBJ1-2; cdr3_aa: CASSWTGNYGYTF
d_call: NA; v_call: TRBV6-4; j_call: TRBJ1-1; cdr3_aa: CASRAGTARTEAFF
d_call: NA; v_call: TRBV7-1; j_call: NA; cdr3_aa: CASSLQGYEQYF
d_call: NA; v_call: TRBV11-3; j_call: TRBJ1-1; cdr3_aa: CASSLDVAFF
d_call: NA; v_call: TRBV11-3; j_call: TRBJ2-7; cdr3_aa: CASSAPGGSYEQYF
d_call: TRBD1; v_call: TRBV7-6; j_call: TRBJ2-7; cdr3_aa: CASSQLYGQATTYEQYF
d_call: NA; v_call: TRBV10-3; j_call: TRBJ2-7; cdr3_aa: CAIKGLSYEQYF
d_call: NA; v_call: TRBV7-3; j_call: TRBJ1-5; cdr3_aa: CASSFTTGPNQPQHF
d_call: NA; v_call: TRBV4-1; j_call: TRBJ2-7; cdr3_aa: CASSRGPSPYEQYF
d_call: NA; v_call: TRBV5-1; j_call: TRBJ1-1; cdr3_aa: CASSLGGWTEAFF
d_call: NA; v_call: TRBV27; j_call: TRBJ1-1; cdr3_aa: CATAGNTEAFF
d_call: NA; v_call: TRBV5-7; j_call: TRBJ1-1; cdr3_aa: CASSLGGTPNTEAFF
d_call: TRBD1; v_call: TRBV11-3; j_call: TRBJ2-7; cdr3_aa: CASTPGTGNYEQYF
d_call: TRBD1; v_call: TRBV27; j_call: TRBJ1-2; cdr3_aa: CASRLDRDYGYTF
d_call: TRBD1; v_call: TRBV7-3; j_call: TRBJ1-5; cdr3_aa: CASSWGQGPLNQPQHF
d_call: NA; v_call: TRBV7-3; j_call: TRBJ2-1; cdr3_aa: CASSPQSSYNEQFF
d_call: TRBD1; v_call: TRBV7-3; j_call: TRBJ2-7; cdr3_aa: CASTPGTGNYEQYF
d_call: TRBD1; v_call: TRBV7-2; j_call: TRBJ2-3; cdr3_aa: CASSLRQGSQYF
d_call: NA; v_call: TRBV12-2; j_call: TRBJ2-7; cdr3_aa: CASSLQGYEQYF
d_call: NA; v_call: TRBV28; j_call: TRBJ1-1; cdr3_aa: CASSLFQVEAFF
d_call: NA; v_call: TRBV7-3; j_call: TRBJ1-2; cdr3_aa: CASSRSGGYGYTF
d_call: NA; v_call: TRBV7-6; j_call: TRBJ1-1; cdr3_aa: CASSPGRRGLGTEAFF
d_call: NA; v_call: TRBV7-5; j_call: TRBJ2-7; cdr3_aa: CASSHGNRYEQYF
d_call: NA; v_call: TRBV6-6; j_call: TRBJ2-7; cdr3_aa: CASSRFVSYEQYF
d_call: NA; v_call: TRBV6-5; j_call: TRBJ2-7; cdr3_aa: CAIKGLSYEQYF
d_call: TRBD1; v_call: TRBV11-2; j_call: TRBJ1-1; cdr3_aa: CASTLRPRTGMGMNTEAFF
d_call: NA; v_call: TRBV7-3; j_call: TRBJ1-1; cdr3_aa: CASSLTGLQGRAFF
d_call: NA; v_call: TRBV14; j_call: TRBJ1-1; cdr3_aa: CASSPHGPEAFF
d_call: NA; v_call: TRBV11-3; j_call: TRBJ2-7; cdr3_aa: CASSLHYEQYF
d_call: NA; v_call: TRBV11-3; j_call: TRBJ2-1; cdr3_aa: CASSPQSSYNEQFF